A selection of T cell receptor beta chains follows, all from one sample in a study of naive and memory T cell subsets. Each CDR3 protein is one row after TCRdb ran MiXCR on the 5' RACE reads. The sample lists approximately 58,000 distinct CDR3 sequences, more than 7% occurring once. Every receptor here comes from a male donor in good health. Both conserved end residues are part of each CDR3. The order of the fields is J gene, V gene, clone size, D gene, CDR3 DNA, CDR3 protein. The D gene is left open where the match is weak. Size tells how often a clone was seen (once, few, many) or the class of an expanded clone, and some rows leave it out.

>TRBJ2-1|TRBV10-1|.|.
TGCGCCAGCAGTTCCGTCTACTCCTACAATGAGCAGTTCTTC
CASSSVYSYNEQFF
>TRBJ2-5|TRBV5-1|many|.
TGCGCCAGCAGCTTGGGGGGGGCAGAACAAGAGACCCAGTACTTC
CASSLGGAEQETQYF
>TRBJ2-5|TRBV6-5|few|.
TGTGCCAGCATTACCCGGGAACCTCAAGAGACCCAGTACTTC
CASITREPQETQYF
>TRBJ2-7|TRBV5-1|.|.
TGCGCCAGCAGCTCCCGGGACGAGCAGTACTTC
CASSSRDEQYF
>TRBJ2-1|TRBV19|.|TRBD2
TGTGCCAGTAGTATGACTAGCGATGAGCAGTTCTTC
CASSMTSDEQFF
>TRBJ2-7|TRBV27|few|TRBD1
TGTGCCAGCAGTTTAGGGACAGGGTTTTCCTACGAGCAGTACTTC
CASSLGTGFSYEQYF
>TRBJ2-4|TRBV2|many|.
TGTGCCAGCAGGGAAACTAGTTTAGCCAAAAACATTCAGTACTTC
CASRETSLAKNIQYF
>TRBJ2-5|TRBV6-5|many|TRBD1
TGTGCCAGCAGTCGGGACAGAGAAGAGACCCAGTACTTC
CASSRDREETQYF
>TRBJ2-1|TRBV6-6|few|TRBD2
TGTGCCAGCAGCACTTCCGAAGCGGGGGGTTACAATGAGCAGTTCTTC
CASSTSEAGGYNEQFF
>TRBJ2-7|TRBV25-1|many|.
TGTGCCAGCAGTGAGTTTTCGGGGGACATACCCTACGAGCAGTACTTC
CASSEFSGDIPYEQYF
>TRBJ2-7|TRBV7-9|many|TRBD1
TGTGCCAGCAGCGCGACAGGGTACGAGCAGTACTTC
CASSATGYEQYF
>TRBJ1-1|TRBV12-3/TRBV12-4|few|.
TGTGCCAGCAGTTTAGTGGGGAACACTGAAGCTTTCTTT
CASSLVGNTEAFF
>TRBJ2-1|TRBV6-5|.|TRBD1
TGTGCCAGCAAGTGGGCTTCCGGGACAGGGCGTTACAATGAGCAGTTCTTC
CASKWASGTGRYNEQFF